This T cell receptor (beta chain) was retrieved from a study of T cells in localized non-small cell lung cancer. Comment on this clone: This sample also contains other DNA sequences that code for the same CDR3.

From germline, CDR1 is MNHEY and CDR2 SMNVEV (reference sequence). Trimming took 3 bases from V and 3 from J, leaving 6 bases between them. The CDR3 runs 13 residues. TCRdb's table, derived via immunoSEQ multiplex PCR, lists solely in-frame clones and lacks some. The sample has roughly 40,000 clones, about 87% seen once. This material consisted of peripheral blood, taken before any cancer treatment. This receptor was obtained from a woman aged 35 to 70 with stage I lung adenocarcinoma. V and J are TRBV27 and TRBJ1-5; D is ambiguous. CDR3 nucleotide sequence: TGTGCCAGCAGTTTGGGCTACAATCAGCCCCAGCATTTT. Its translation is CASSLGYNQPQHF.